One and the same sample provided the 18 T cell receptor beta chains below, sequenced in a study of regulatory T cells in long-lasting Graves disease. Time point described: newly diagnosed GD, antithyroid drugs for less than 3 months. PBMCs were the source of the RNA used for TCR sequencing. Arm-PCR of CDR3 regions and iRepertoire HTBI primers were used to build TCR beta libraries. TCRdb reprocessed the multiplex PCR reads with MiXCR, giving one entry per CDR3 protein. The table has 450,000 to 500,000 distinct CDR3 sequences, 15% to 20% seen once; the top ten hold over 9%. Another study also made use of these data, one on T cells in Graves' hyperthyroidism and ophthalmopathy.

The sequences come from peripheral blood mononuclear cells (PBMCs), collected at new diagnosis, from a patient treated with antithyroid drugs. Receptors were obtained from a middle-aged man with Graves disease.

The V call is TRBV7-2, the J call TRBJ2-7, with a weak D call TRBD1 (9 bases). Germline loops: CDR1 SGHTA, CDR2 FQGNSA. V was shortened by 4 bases and J by 7 bases, with 23 bases between the two germline ends. This CDR3 region has 16 residues. CDR3 bases: TGTGCCAGCAGCTCCGGGGGGGACAGGGAATTCGATGAGCAGTACTTC. Residues: CASSSGGDREFDEQYF.

This clonotype was observed at least ten times. V and J are TRBV5-1 and TRBJ2-7; TRBD2 agrees at 8 bases. The CDR3 spans 14 residues. Trimming cost V 7 bases and J 0 bases; bases outside gene matches: 6. Per germline, CDR1 SGHRS and CDR2 YFSETQ. The CDR3 here is CASGSGISSYEQYF. The CDR3, as DNA: TGCGCCAGCGGTAGCGGGATCTCCTCCTACGAGCAGTACTTC.

The V call is TRBV18, the J call TRBJ2-5; 10 bases agree with TRBD1. V lost 4 bases, J lost 5 bases, and 4 bases stayed unmatched. This CDR3 spans 14 amino acids. Germline values: CDR1 KGHSH, CDR2 LQKENI. The CDR3 here is CASSRTGGSETQYF. CDR3 nucleotide sequence: TGTGCCAGCTCACGGACAGGGGGAAGCGAGACCCAGTACTTC.

This clonotype was counted only a few times. This rearrangement joins TRBV29-1 to TRBJ2-6; D is possibly TRBD2 (5 bases). V lost 6 bases and J 4 bases, leaving 13 bases between the germline ends. This CDR3 contains 14 residues. The germline gives CDR1 SQVTM, CDR2 ANQGSEA. Written as DNA, the CDR3 is TGCAGCGTCCCGGGGAGTGCAGGGGCCAACGTCCTGACTTTC. The encoded protein is CSVPGSAGANVLTF.

This clonotype was detected ten times or more. The gene calls are TRBV28 and TRBJ1-2; 11 bases map to TRBD1. V shed 4 bases, J shed 3 bases, and the junction held 1 base outside the gene matches. Germline CDR1 is MDHEN and CDR2 is SYDVKM. CDR3 length equals 14 residues. The chain's CDR3 is CASSWDRGDYGYTF. The CDR3 DNA reads TGTGCCAGCAGTTGGGACAGGGGGGACTATGGCTACACCTTC.

V is TRBV9 and J is TRBJ2-2, with no clear D. Looked up from germline, CDR1 is SGDLS and CDR2 is YYNGEE. Trimming removed 0 bases from V and 8 bases from J, with 8 bases in between. CDR3 size: 13 residues. CDR3 region: CASSVGVPGELFF. CDR3 DNA: TGTGCCAGCAGCGTAGGTGTGCCTGGGGAGCTGTTTTTT.

This clonotype was seen only a few times. The chain has TRBV7-2 and TRBJ1-2; maybe TRBD1 (6 bases). Germline lookup yields CDR1 SGHTA and CDR2 FQGNSA. This CDR3 is built from 13 residues. Trimming stripped 5 bases from V and 4 bases from J, with 11 bases between. Here the CDR3 reads CASSRGQLYGYTF. The CDR3 DNA sequence: TGTGCCAGCAGCAGAGGACAGCTCTATGGCTACACCTTC.

This clonotype was seen only a few times. The CDR3 is CASSDRTSGMYGELFF. The DNA of the CDR3 is TGTGCCAGCAGCGATCGGACTAGCGGGATGTACGGGGAGCTGTTTTTT. The genes are TRBV9 and TRBJ2-2; 12 bases agree with TRBD2. Trimming took 3 bases from V and 7 from J; bases not matched to a gene: 7. The CDR3 is 16 amino acids. CDR1 and CDR2 from the germline V gene are SGDLS and YYNGEE.

This clonotype was counted between two and nine times. The rearrangement uses TRBV28 and TRBJ1-1; 10 bases fit TRBD1. This CDR3 spans 16 amino acids. The V segment lost 3 bases and the J segment 4 bases; nucleotides outside the gene matches: 8. CDR1 is MDHEN, CDR2 SYDVKM, per germline. In nucleotides, the CDR3 is TGTGCCAGCAGTTTCCCGAGGACAGGGGGGGCCACTGAAGCTTTCTTT. It translates to CASSFPRTGGATEAFF.

The chain carries TRBV5-1 and TRBJ2-7; no clear D. Trimming removed 1 base from V and 2 bases from J, with 10 bases in between. There are 14 residues in the CDR3. Germline V gene lookup returns CDR1 SGHRS and CDR2 YFSETQ. The DNA of the CDR3 is TGCGCCAGCAGCTTGAAGCGCAGGCCCTACGAGCAGTACTTC. This translates into CASSLKRRPYEQYF.

Many counts were recorded for this clonotype. V gene TRBV5-1 combines with J gene TRBJ1-1; perhaps TRBD1 as D (6 bases). V lost 4 bases, J lost 4 bases, and 20 bases lay in between. Germline V lookup: CDR1 SGHRS, CDR2 YFSETQ. CDR3 length: 16 amino acids. CDR3 protein: CASSGGQPEVFTEAFF. In DNA, the CDR3 is TGCGCCAGCAGCGGGGGACAACCAGAGGTTTTCACTGAAGCTTTCTTT.

This clonotype was observed many times. J is TRBJ2-1 and V is TRBV7-2, with 10 bases identical to TRBD2. V shed 5 bases and J 4 bases; nucleotides not matched to a gene: 11. The CDR3 sequence is 17 residues long. The germline gives CDR1 SGHTA, CDR2 FQGNSA. The CDR3 region is CASSPRPGTSVYNEQFF. The CDR3 region has the DNA TGTGCCAGCAGCCCCCGGCCCGGGACTAGCGTATACAATGAGCAGTTCTTC.

At least ten counts were recorded for this clonotype. The CDR3 region has the DNA TGTGCCAGCACCCACGGGGTAACGGCCCAGTACTTC. Translating gives CASTHGVTAQYF. The chain recombines TRBV7-9 with TRBJ2-5; maybe TRBD2 (5 bases). Germline loops: CDR1 SEHNR, CDR2 FQNEAQ (reference sequence). The CDR3 consists of 12 residues. Trimming stripped 7 bases from V and 9 bases from J, with 15 bases between.

The rearrangement links TRBV19 to TRBJ2-7, with D maybe TRBD2 (5 bases). The CDR3 is 14 residues long. V lost 4 bases and J 3 bases, leaving 13 bases between the germline ends. Per the germline V gene, CDR1 is LNHDA and CDR2 is SQIVND (reference sequence). CDR3 in DNA: TGTGCCAGTAGTACAGCAGCAGGACTCTACGAGCAGTACTTC. Translating gives CASSTAAGLYEQYF.

Note on this clonotype: The germline gene is not matched at one end of the junction; a read error may be the cause. This chain uses TRBV3-1 with TRBJ1-1, with D possibly matching TRBD1 (5 bases). The CDR3 has 12 amino acids. Germline CDR1 LGHDT, CDR2 YNNKEL (reference sequence). CDR3 loop: CANSREQAKAFF. Here the CDR3 DNA reads TGTGCCAACAGCCGAGAACAGGCCAAAGCTTTCTTT.

The chain recombines TRBV27 with TRBJ1-6, with D possibly TRBD1 on 5 matching bases. The germline V and J ends were trimmed by 6 bases and 0 bases, with 15 bases remaining between them. CDR3 length: 17 residues. The germline V gene has CDR1 MNHEY and CDR2 SMNVEV (reference sequence). CDR3 coding DNA: TGTGCCAGCAGCCCTATTCGGGGCAGCTCCTATAATTCACCCCTCCACTTT. Protein product: CASSPIRGSSYNSPLHF.

This sequence joins TRBV9 and TRBJ2-2; 9 bases are a match to TRBD1. The CDR3 has 17 residues. V was pared by 3 bases and J by 7 bases, with 13 bases of the junction left unmatched. Germline lookup yields CDR1 SGDLS and CDR2 YYNGEE. CDR3 in amino acids: CASSEDGTGMVIGELFF. CDR3 DNA: TGTGCCAGCAGCGAGGACGGGACAGGGATGGTCATCGGGGAGCTGTTTTTT.

This clonotype occurred a few times. This rearrangement joins TRBV10-3 to TRBJ2-3; the D is unclear. V shed 0 bases and J shed 5 bases, with 6 bases lying between them. Per germline, CDR1 ENHRY and CDR2 SYGVKD. The CDR3 length is 13 residues. The CDR3 bases are TGTGCCATCAGTGAGTCGCTACTAGATACGCAGTATTTT. Translation: CAISESLLDTQYF.